This note documents a single T cell receptor beta chain sequence. The target antigen is unknown. The data are from a study of STAT5B mutations in CD4+ large granular lymphocyte leukemia. Study results and caveats: Compared with healthy controls (2/35), patient top clones favored TRBV06 (8/27). CD4-sorted patient repertoires seemed more clonal than healthy CD4+ repertoires.

Method: immunoSEQ multiplex PCR; TCRdb's copy keeps in-frame clones and lacks some. The data contain tens of thousands of clones, roughly 79% of them singletons. Germline loops: CDR1 SEHNR, CDR2 FQNEAQ (reference sequence). The length of the CDR3 is 12 residues. The V gene lost 3 bases and the J gene lost 0 bases, with 2 bases spanning the gap. Specimen: CD4+ T cells from blood buffy coats. The receptor was isolated from a human donor in good health. The V call is TRBV7-9, the J call TRBJ1-2, with D hard to call. CDR3 in DNA: TGTGCCAGCAGCTTTACTAACTATGGCTACACCTTC. It encodes CASSFTNYGYTF. The full variable domain, in which reference TRBV7-9 and TRBJ1-2 provide the parts outside the CDR3, is DTGVSQNPRHKITKRGQNVTFRCDPISEHNRLYWYRQTLGQGPEFLTYFQNEAQLEKSRLLSDRFSAERPKGSFSTLEIQRTEQGDSAMYLCASSFTNYGYTFGSGTRLTVV.